The sequence of this T cell receptor (beta chain) was determined in a study of T cell repertoires in ileal Crohn's disease. Time point denoted: neoterminal ileum biopsy at postoperative endoscopy, about 6 months after surgery. CDR3 length: 13 residues. The J segment lost 7 bases and the V segment lost 7 bases, leaving 4 bases of the junction unmatched. The germline V gene has CDR1 ENHRY and CDR2 SYGVKD. TCRdb's table, derived via immunoSEQ multiplex PCR, lists solely in-frame clones and lacks some. Counted here are about 11,000 clones, 79% occurring once; the ten biggest clones make up more than 5.5%.

The source material was ileal tissue. The receptor comes from an adult with Crohn's disease. This chain joins TRBV10-3 and TRBJ1-6; 7 bases map to TRBD1. The CDR3 nucleotides are TGTGCCATCAAGGGGACAGCGAATTCACCCCTCCACTTT. Its protein is CAIKGTANSPLHF.